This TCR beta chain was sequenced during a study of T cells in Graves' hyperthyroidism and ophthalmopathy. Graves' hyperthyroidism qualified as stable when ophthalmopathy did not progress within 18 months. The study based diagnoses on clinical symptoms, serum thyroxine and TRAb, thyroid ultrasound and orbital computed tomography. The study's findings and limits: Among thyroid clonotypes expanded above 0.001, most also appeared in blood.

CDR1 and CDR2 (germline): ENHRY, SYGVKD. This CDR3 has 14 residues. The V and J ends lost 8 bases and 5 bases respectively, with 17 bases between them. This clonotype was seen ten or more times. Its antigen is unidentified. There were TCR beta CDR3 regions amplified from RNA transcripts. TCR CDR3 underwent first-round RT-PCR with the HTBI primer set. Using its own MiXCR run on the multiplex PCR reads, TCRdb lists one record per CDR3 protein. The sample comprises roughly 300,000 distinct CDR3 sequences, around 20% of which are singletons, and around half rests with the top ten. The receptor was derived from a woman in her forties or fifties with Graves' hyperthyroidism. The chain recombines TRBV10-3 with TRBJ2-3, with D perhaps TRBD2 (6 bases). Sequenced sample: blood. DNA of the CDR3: TGTGCCATCTCGGCGGGGACCTCACGAGATACGCAGTATTTT. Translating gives CAISAGTSRDTQYF.